The 22 T cell receptor beta chains given below trace back to one sample, sequenced in a study of T cell clonality in common variable immunodeficiency. Produced via immunoSEQ multiplex PCR; TCRdb's table is partial and in-frame only. This repertoire holds around 30,000 clones, and none appear only once. These receptors have no identified antigens. Study-wide points: In common variable immunodeficiency, TCR beta chains reportedly carried fewer deletions and N-nucleotide insertions.

The sequenced material came from peripheral blood mononuclear cells. The receptors were gathered from a human donor with common variable immunodeficiency.

This clone has at least ten counts. The read ends 3 residues early relative to the CDR3; the germline J gene fills the gap. This chain uses TRBV7-2 with TRBJ2-1; TRBD2 matches 9 bases. Losses at the gene ends were 1 base for V and 7 bases for J; bases not matched to a gene: 5. Germline V lookup: CDR1 SGHTA, CDR2 FQGNSA. The CDR3 is 15 residues long. The covered CDR3 bases are TGTGCCAGCAGCTTAGGTCTAGCGGGGATAAATGAG. This encodes CASSLGLAGINE. The entire CDR3 reads CASSLGLAGINEQFF.

This clone was counted at least ten times. The sequenced part of the CDR3 DNA is TGTGCCAGCAGCCCACAGCCCTCTAACAGGGTCTCCTACGAG. This codes for CASSPQPSNRVSYE. The complete CDR3 reads CASSPQPSNRVSYEQYF. The chain employs TRBV7-6 and TRBJ2-7, with D perhaps matching TRBD1 (6 bases). Read coverage stops 3 residues before the CDR3 terminus; the germline J gene supplies the remainder. Germline CDR1 is SGHVS and CDR2 is FNYEAQ. The CDR3 totals 17 residues. V dropped 5 bases and J dropped 0 bases, with 20 bases sitting between them.

This clone occurred many times. The CDR3 end is not reached by the read, which stops 3 residues before it; the germline J gene fills it in. J is TRBJ2-7 and V is TRBV29-1; 7 bases map to TRBD1. With V trimmed by 3 bases and J by 6 bases, 5 bases remained unmatched. CDR1 is SQVTM and CDR2 is ANQGSEA in the germline V gene. The CDR3 contains 12 residues. CDR3 bases read: TGCAGCGTTGAGAGGGACAGCACCGAG. It specifies CSVERDSTE. The CDR3, in full, reads CSVERDSTEQYF.

This clone was detected ten times or more. The CDR3 sequence is CASSASGGGSYGYTF. The part of the CDR3 DNA that was read is TGTGCCAGCAGTGCATCGGGCGGGGGCTCATATGGC. The chain uses TRBV27 and TRBJ1-2; a possible D gene is TRBD1 (6 bases). The read is 3 residues too short to cover the CDR3 end, so that end is filled in from the germline J gene. Germline CDR1 is MNHEY and CDR2 is SMNVEV (reference sequence). V shed 5 bases and J shed 5 bases, with 18 bases lying between them. This CDR3 is 15 amino acids long.

This clone was counted a few times. The read comes to an end 3 residues before the CDR3 does, leaving the germline J gene to fill in the end. The V call is TRBV5-6, the J call TRBJ2-7; no clear D. From germline, CDR1 is SGHDT and CDR2 YYEEEE. This CDR3 has 12 residues. The V end lost 0 bases, the J end lost 6 bases, and 7 bases lay between the germline ends. Partial CDR3 DNA: TGTGCCAGCAGCTTGGAAGAGGCCGAG. Its translation: CASSLEEAE. In full, the CDR3 is CASSLEEAEQYF. The full variable domain, its missing parts supplied by reference TRBV5-6 and TRBJ2-7, is DAGVTQSPTHLIKTRGQQVTLRCSPKSGHDTVSWYQQALGQGPQFIFQYYEEEERQRGNFPDRFSGHQFPNYSSELNVNALLLGDSALYLCASSLEEAEQYFGPGTRLTVT.

With regard to this clone: Read sequence stops 3 residues before the CDR3 end, and the germline J gene provides the missing end. This chain connects TRBV2 to TRBJ2-7; D unclear. V was cut by 1 base and J by 0 bases, with 7 bases left in between. Germline V gene lookup returns CDR1 SNHLY and CDR2 FYNNEI. The CDR3 loop spans 14 amino acids. CDR3 region: CASSEGDSSYEQYF. The DNA read from the CDR3 is TGTGCCAGCAGTGAAGGAGACTCCTCCTACGAG.

The CDR3 protein is CASSRTGNEQFF. CDR3 bases read: TGTGCCAGCAGCCGGACAGGGAATGAG. The chain uses TRBV7-9 and TRBJ2-1; 8 bases fit TRBD1. The read stops 3 residues short of the end of the CDR3; the missing end is completed from the germline J gene. This CDR3 is 12 amino acids long. With 5 bases clipped from V and 7 bases from J, the junction kept 1 base outside the gene matches. Germline V CDR1 and CDR2: SEHNR, FQNEAQ (reference sequence).

At least ten counts were recorded for this clone. The DNA ends 3 residues before the CDR3 does, and the rest of the CDR3 is filled in from the germline J gene. The chain has TRBV13 and TRBJ2-3; 7 nucleotides match TRBD2. The CDR3 has 14 residues. From germline, CDR1 is PRHDT and CDR2 FYEKMQ (reference sequence). The trim removed 3 bases at V and 2 bases at J, leaving 2 bases unmatched. The CDR3 is CASSFSGSTDTQYF. The CDR3 bases that were read are TGTGCCAGCAGCTTTAGCGGGTCCACAGATACG.

This clone has a count of ten or more. Sequencing ends 3 residues short of the CDR3 end; the germline J gene provides the rest. This rearrangement joins TRBV20-1 to TRBJ2-4, with 10 nucleotides matching TRBD2. The CDR3 contains 14 residues. Germline V gives CDR1 DFQATT, CDR2 SNEGSKA (reference sequence). V lost 5 bases to trimming and J lost 6 bases; unmatched junction nucleotides: 7. The CDR3 loop is CSAPLAGAGNIQYF. The CDR3 bases that were read are TGCAGTGCTCCCCTAGCGGGGGCGGGAAACATT.

Details on this clone: The CDR3 end lies 3 residues beyond the end of the read and is filled in from the germline J gene. J is TRBJ2-7 and V is TRBV18; no firm D call. The CDR3 spans 12 residues. The germline V gene encodes CDR1 KGHSH and CDR2 LQKENI. Trimming removed 2 bases from V and 3 bases from J, with 5 bases in between. The sequenced part of the CDR3 DNA is TGTGCCAGCTCACCATCCCTCTACGAG. Protein sequence: CASSPSLYE. The complete CDR3 reads CASSPSLYEQYF.

This clone was counted ten times or more. The read gets to within 3 residues of the CDR3 end, and the germline J gene fills in the rest. This chain uses TRBV27 with TRBJ2-3; 7 bases are a match to TRBD1. The CDR3 totals 13 residues. Looked up from germline, CDR1 is MNHEY and CDR2 is SMNVEV (reference sequence). The V gene end was trimmed by 6 bases and the J gene end by 6 bases; junction bases not matched to a gene: 6. Here the CDR3 reads CASRRTGVDTQYF. CDR3 DNA, as far as it was read: TGTGCCAGCAGGAGAACAGGGGTCGATACG.

This clone was detected a few times. The read falls 3 residues short of the CDR3 end, and the missing part is taken from the germline J gene. The gene calls are TRBV5-6 and TRBJ2-7; D is unclear. Germline CDR1 is SGHDT and CDR2 is YYEEEE. V gave up 1 base and J gave up 2 bases, with 13 bases separating them. CDR3 length: 15 residues. The CDR3 DNA, read in part, is TGTGCCAGCAGCTTGTCTGGCTGTGGCCCCTACGAG. Amino acids: CASSLSGCGPYE. The full CDR3 protein is CASSLSGCGPYEQYF.

This clone has at least ten counts. Coverage ceases 3 residues before the CDR3 finishes, and the germline J gene fills in the end. V usage is TRBV18 and J usage is TRBJ2-3; D not resolved. The V and J ends lost 2 bases and 0 bases respectively, with 18 bases between them. The CDR3 has 18 residues. In germline, CDR1 is KGHSH, CDR2 LQKENI. The CDR3 DNA, read in part, is TGTGCCAGCTCACCAGCCCTACACGTGTTGACTAGCACAGATACG. Translation: CASSPALHVLTSTDT. The CDR3 as a whole reads CASSPALHVLTSTDTQYF.

This clone was counted ten times or more. The sequenced fragment ends 3 residues before the CDR3 boundary, so the rest is inferred from the germline J gene. The chain links TRBV7-2 to TRBJ2-7, with 7 positions matching TRBD2. Germline assignment: CDR1 SGHTA and CDR2 FQGNSA. With 5 bases clipped from V and 6 bases from J, the junction kept 7 bases outside the gene matches. This CDR3 contains 13 residues. CDR3 residues: CASSRAGTREQYF. The covered CDR3 bases are TGTGCCAGCAGCCGAGCGGGGACCCGCGAG.

This clone was seen a few times. The read terminates 3 residues before the CDR3 end, so the remaining end is supplied by the germline J gene. The chain has TRBV7-9 and TRBJ2-7; possibly TRBD2 for D (6 bases). V gave up 1 base and J gave up 6 bases, with 13 bases separating them. This CDR3 spans 14 amino acids. Germline-derived CDR1 and CDR2 are SEHNR and FQNEAQ (reference sequence). Partial CDR3 DNA: TGTGCCAGCAGCTTAGGGGCCGCGGGGCGCGAG. Translation gives CASSLGAAGRE. In full, the CDR3 is CASSLGAAGREQYF.

As regards this clone: The read terminates 3 residues before the CDR3 end, so the remaining end is supplied by the germline J gene. The genes are TRBV18 and TRBJ2-5, with D possibly called TRBD1 or TRBD2 (5 bases each). V dropped 3 bases and J dropped 1 base, with 6 bases sitting between them. This CDR3 has 13 amino acids. Germline V CDR1 and CDR2: KGHSH, LQKENI. This chain's CDR3 is CASSPRGQETQYF. Partial CDR3 DNA: TGTGCCAGCTCACCGAGGGGCCAAGAGACC.

With respect to this clone: Coverage ceases 3 residues before the CDR3 finishes, and the germline J gene fills in the end. The V gene is TRBV7-8, the J gene TRBJ1-3, with D maybe TRBD1 (5 bases). The CDR3 extends over 14 amino acids. With 0 bases removed from V and 4 bases from J, the gap between germline ends came to 7 bases. Germline V gene lookup returns CDR1 SGHVS and CDR2 FQNEAQ. Here the CDR3 reads CASSLARAGNTIYF. The DNA read from the CDR3 is TGTGCCAGCAGCTTAGCCAGGGCCGGAAACACC.

This clone was observed at least ten times. The read ends 3 residues shy of where the CDR3 ends; the end is completed using the germline J gene. The chain is built from TRBV6-4 and TRBJ2-3, with TRBD2 matching over 14 bases. The CDR3 is 19 residues long. The V and J ends lost 2 bases and 0 bases, in that order; junction bases with no gene match: 7. Germline CDR1 and CDR2: MRHNA and SNTAGT. The CDR3: CASSDLGLAGVTSTDTQYF. CDR3 bases read: TGTGCCAGCAGTGACCTGGGACTAGCGGGAGTTACTAGCACAGATACG.

In regard to this clone: The read is 3 residues too short to cover the CDR3 end, so that end is filled in from the germline J gene. The V gene is TRBV5-1, the J gene TRBJ1-6, with D perhaps matching TRBD1 (6 bases). Trimming removed 2 bases at V and 7 bases at J, with 10 bases between. Germline assignment: CDR1 SGHRS and CDR2 YFSETQ. This CDR3 has 14 amino acids. CDR3 DNA, as far as it was read: TGCGCCAGCAGCTTTAACAGGGAGAATTCACCC. This encodes CASSFNRENSP. The full CDR3 is CASSFNRENSPLHF.

This clone was observed a handful of times. The missing CDR3 end, 3 residues past where the read stops, is filled in from the germline J gene. The chain links TRBV19 to TRBJ2-2, with 11 bases aligning to TRBD2. The V gene end was trimmed by 5 bases and the J gene end by 4 bases; junction bases not matched to a gene: 3. The CDR3 contains 15 residues. Germline V gene lookup returns CDR1 LNHDA and CDR2 SQIVND (reference sequence). The CDR3 is CASSAGLAATGELFF. The part of the CDR3 DNA that was read is TGTGCCAGTAGTGCGGGACTAGCGGCCACCGGGGAG. Using reference TRBV19 and TRBJ2-2 for the parts outside the CDR3, the full variable domain is DGGITQSPKYLFRKEGQNVTLSCEQNLNHDAMYWYRQDPGQGLRLIYYSQIVNDFQKGDIAEGYSVSREKKESFPLTVTSAQKNPTAFYLCASSAGLAATGELFFGEGSRLTVL.

The table lists this clone with many counts. The sequenced fragment ends 3 residues before the CDR3 boundary, so the rest is inferred from the germline J gene. V gene TRBV28 combines with J gene TRBJ2-1, with TRBD2 identical over 11 bases. V was pared by 1 base and J by 1 base, with 3 bases of the junction left unmatched. Germline CDR1 reads MDHEN; CDR2 reads SYDVKM. This CDR3 has 17 residues. CDR3 sequence: CASSLSTSGASYNEQFF. Partial CDR3 DNA: TGTGCCAGCAGTTTATCGACTAGCGGGGCTTCCTACAATGAG.

A few counts support this clone. The read finishes 3 residues shy of the CDR3 end, and the germline J gene is used to complete it. The genes are TRBV18 and TRBJ1-3; D ambiguous. V dropped 1 base and J dropped 0 bases, with 19 bases sitting between them. Germline CDR1 KGHSH, CDR2 LQKENI. The CDR3 loop spans 19 amino acids. The part of the CDR3 DNA that was read is TGTGCCAGCTCACCACAAGTAGTAGTATCCCGACTCTCTGGAAACACC. Protein product: CASSPQVVVSRLSGNT. The complete CDR3 sequence is CASSPQVVVSRLSGNTIYF.